Sequencing of this TCR beta chain was carried out in a study of blood T cell repertoires in COVID-19. Across the study: Both acute and convalescent COVID-19 samples were obtained from the United States, Italy and Spain.

V lost 3 bases and J 7 bases, leaving 7 bases between the germline ends. The CDR3 runs 11 residues. Germline V gene sequence: CDR1 DFQATT, CDR2 SNEGSKA (reference sequence). Produced via immunoSEQ multiplex PCR; TCRdb's table is partial and in-frame only. The data contain 150,000 to 190,000 clones, 76% of them singletons. Sequencing was performed on peripheral blood. The V and J genes are TRBV20-1 and TRBJ2-1; D perhaps matches TRBD1 (6 bases). The sequence derives from a woman of 80 years or more with acute or convalescent COVID-19. The CDR3 coding sequence is TGCAGTGCTAGCAGGGGAAATGAGCAGTTCTTC. Residues: CSASRGNEQFF.